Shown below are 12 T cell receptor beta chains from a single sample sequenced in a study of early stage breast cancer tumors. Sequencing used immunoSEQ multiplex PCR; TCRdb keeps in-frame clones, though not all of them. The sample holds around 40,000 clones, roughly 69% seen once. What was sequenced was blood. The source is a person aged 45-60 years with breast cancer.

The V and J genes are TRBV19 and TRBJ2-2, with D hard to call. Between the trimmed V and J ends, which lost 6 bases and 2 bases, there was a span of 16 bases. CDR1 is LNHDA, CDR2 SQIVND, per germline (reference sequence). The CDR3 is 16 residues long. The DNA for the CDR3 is TGTGCCAGTAGCCACAGCCTTCGAGTCAACACCGGGGAGCTGTTTTTT. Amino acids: CASSHSLRVNTGELFF.

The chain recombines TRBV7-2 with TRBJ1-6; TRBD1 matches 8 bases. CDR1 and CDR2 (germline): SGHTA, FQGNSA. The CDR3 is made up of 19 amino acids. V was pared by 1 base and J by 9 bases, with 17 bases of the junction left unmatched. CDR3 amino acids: CASSLDRQGTARGLSPLHF. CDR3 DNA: TGTGCCAGCAGCTTAGATAGACAGGGGACCGCCCGTGGGCTTTCACCCCTCCACTTT.

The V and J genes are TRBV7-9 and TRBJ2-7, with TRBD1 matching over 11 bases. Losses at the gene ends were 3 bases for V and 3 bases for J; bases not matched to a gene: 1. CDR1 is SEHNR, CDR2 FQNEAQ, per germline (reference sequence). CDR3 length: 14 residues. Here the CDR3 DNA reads TGTGCCAGCAGCTTCGGGACAGGGGGCTACGAGCAGTACTTC. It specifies CASSFGTGGYEQYF.

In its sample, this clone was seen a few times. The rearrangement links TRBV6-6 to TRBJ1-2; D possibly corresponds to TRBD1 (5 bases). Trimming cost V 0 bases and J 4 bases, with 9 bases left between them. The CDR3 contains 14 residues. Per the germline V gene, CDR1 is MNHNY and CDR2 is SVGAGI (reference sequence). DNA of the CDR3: TGTGCCAGCAGTTACTCGCAGGGTAGCTATGGCTACACCTTC. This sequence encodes CASSYSQGSYGYTF.

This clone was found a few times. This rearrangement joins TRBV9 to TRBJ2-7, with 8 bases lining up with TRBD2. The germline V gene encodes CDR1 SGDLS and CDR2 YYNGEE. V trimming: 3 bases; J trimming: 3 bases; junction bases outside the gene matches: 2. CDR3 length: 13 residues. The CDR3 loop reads CASSGLAIYEQYF. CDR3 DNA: TGTGCCAGCAGCGGACTAGCGATCTACGAGCAGTACTTC.

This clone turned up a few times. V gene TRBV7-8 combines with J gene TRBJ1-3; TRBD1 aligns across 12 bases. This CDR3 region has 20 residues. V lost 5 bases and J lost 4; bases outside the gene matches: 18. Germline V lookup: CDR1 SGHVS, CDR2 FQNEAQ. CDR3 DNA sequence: TGTGCCAGCAGCAGGGGATACCGGGACAGGGGGCGACTTTCCGGAAACACCATATATTTT. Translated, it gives CASSRGYRDRGRLSGNTIYF.

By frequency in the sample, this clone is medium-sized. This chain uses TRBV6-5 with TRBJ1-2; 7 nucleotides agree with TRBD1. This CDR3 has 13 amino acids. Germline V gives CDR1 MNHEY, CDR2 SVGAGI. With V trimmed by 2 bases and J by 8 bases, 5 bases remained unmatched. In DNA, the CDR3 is TGTGCCAGCAGTTACCTGGGACAGAAGGGCTACACCTTC. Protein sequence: CASSYLGQKGYTF.

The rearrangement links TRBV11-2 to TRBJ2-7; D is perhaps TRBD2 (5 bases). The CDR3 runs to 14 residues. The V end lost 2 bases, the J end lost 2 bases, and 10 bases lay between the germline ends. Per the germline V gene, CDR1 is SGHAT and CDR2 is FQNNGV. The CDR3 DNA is TGTGCCAGCAGCTTAATGACTACCACCTACGAGCAGTACGTC. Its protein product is CASSLMTTTYEQYV.

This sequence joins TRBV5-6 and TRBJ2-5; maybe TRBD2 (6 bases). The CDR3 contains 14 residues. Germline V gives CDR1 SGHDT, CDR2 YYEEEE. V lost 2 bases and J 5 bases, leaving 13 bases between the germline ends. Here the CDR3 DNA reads TGTGCCAGCAGCTTAACTGGGGGGAGGGAGACCCAGTACTTC. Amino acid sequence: CASSLTGGRETQYF.

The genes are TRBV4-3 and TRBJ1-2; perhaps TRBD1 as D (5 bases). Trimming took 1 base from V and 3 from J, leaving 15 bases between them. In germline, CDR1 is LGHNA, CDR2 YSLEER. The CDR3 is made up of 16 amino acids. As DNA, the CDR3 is TGCGCCAGCAGCCAAGCCTCTTCGGCCAGGGACTATGGCTACACCTTC. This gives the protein CASSQASSARDYGYTF.

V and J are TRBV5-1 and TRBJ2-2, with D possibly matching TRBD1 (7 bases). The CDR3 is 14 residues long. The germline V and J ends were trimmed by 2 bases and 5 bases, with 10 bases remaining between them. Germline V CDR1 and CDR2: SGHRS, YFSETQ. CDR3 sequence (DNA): TGCGCCAGCAGCTTTCAGGGGGGAACCGGGGAGCTGTTTTTT. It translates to CASSFQGGTGELFF.

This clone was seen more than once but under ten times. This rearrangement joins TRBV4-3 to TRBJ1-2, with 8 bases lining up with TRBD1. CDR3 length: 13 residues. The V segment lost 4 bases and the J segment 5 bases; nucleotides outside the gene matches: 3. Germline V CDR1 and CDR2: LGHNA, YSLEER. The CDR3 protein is CASSPGQVYGYTF. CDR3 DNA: TGCGCCAGCAGCCCGGGACAGGTATATGGCTACACCTTC.